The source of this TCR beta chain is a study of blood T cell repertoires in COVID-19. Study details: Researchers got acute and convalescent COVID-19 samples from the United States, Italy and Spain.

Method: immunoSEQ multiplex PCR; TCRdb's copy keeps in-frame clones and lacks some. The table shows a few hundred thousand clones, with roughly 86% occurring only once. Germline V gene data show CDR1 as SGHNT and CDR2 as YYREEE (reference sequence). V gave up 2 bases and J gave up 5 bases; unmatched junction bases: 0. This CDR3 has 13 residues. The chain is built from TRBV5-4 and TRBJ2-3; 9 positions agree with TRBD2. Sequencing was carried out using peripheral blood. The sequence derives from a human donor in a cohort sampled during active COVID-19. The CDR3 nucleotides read TGTGCCAGCAGCTTACTAGCGGGAGATACGCAGTATTTT. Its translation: CASSLLAGDTQYF. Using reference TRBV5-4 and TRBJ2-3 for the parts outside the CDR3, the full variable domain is ETGVTQSPTHLIKTRGQQVTLRCSSQSGHNTVSWYQQALGQGPQFIFQYYREEENGRGNFPPRFSGLQFPNYSSELNVNALELDDSALYLCASSLLAGDTQYFGPGTRLTVL.